This TCR beta chain is from a study of cytomegalovirus exposure and HLA in healthy donors. In the study overall: As an earlier analysis found, 150 million to 200 million T cells yielded fewer than 130 million unique TCR beta sequences. Approximately 85 million unique TCRs from HLA-typed donors were held in an early data release.

PCR employed 60 Vbeta and 13 Jbeta primers. Measured with immunoSEQ multiplex PCR; TCRdb has only the in-frame clones, and not every one. The repertoire holds some 150,000 clones, with 82% as singletons. CDR1 and CDR2 (germline): SGHNT, YENEEA. The CDR3 has 15 amino acids. V lost 5 bases, J lost 6 bases, and 10 bases stayed unmatched. The chain uses TRBV11-3 and TRBJ2-3; 8 bases map to TRBD1. The sequenced sample consisted of PBMCs. The clonotype was recovered from a woman aged 40 to 50 in good health and CMV-seronegative. CDR3 DNA sequence: TGTGCCAGCAGCCCCAGGGGGCATACGTCGGATACGCAGTATTTT. Amino acid sequence: CASSPRGHTSDTQYF.